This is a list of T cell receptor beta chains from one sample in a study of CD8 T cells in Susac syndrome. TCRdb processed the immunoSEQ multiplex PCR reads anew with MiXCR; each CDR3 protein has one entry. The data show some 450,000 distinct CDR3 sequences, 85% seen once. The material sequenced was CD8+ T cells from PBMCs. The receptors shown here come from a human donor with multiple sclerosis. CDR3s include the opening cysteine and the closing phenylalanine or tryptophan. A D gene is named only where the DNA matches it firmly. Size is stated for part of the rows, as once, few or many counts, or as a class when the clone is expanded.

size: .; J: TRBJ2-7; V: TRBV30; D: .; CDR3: CAWSLGSSYEQYF; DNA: TGTGCCTGGAGTCTTGGCAGCTCCTACGAGCAGTACTTC
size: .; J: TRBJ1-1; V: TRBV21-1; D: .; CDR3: CASSAHRENTEAFF; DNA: TGTGCCAGCAGCGCTCACAGGGAGAACACTGAAGCTTTCTTT
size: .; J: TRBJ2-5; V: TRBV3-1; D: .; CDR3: CASSQGEIPNQETQYF; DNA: TGTGCCAGCAGCCAAGGAGAGATTCCCAATCAAGAGACCCAGTACTTC
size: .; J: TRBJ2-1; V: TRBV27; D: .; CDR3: CASSFGTHNEQFF; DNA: TGTGCCAGCAGTTTTGGGACTCACAATGAGCAGTTCTTC
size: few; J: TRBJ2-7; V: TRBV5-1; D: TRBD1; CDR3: CASSPGQGVDEQYF; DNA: TGTGCCAGCAGCCCGGGACAGGGGGTCGACGAGCAGTACTTC
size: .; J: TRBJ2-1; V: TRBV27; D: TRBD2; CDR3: CASTTSGMNEQFF; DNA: TGTGCCAGCACTACTAGCGGGATGAATGAGCAGTTCTTC
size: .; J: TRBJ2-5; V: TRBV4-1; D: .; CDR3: CASSQGPELTHQETQYF; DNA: TGCGCCAGCAGCCAAGGACCGGAACTTACCCACCAAGAGACCCAGTACTTC
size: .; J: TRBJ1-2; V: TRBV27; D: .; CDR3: CASKAGTNYGYTF; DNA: TGTGCCAGCAAAGCAGGGACAAACTATGGCTACACCTTC
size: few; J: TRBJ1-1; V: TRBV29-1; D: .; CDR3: CSVGASEAFF; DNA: TGCAGCGTTGGGGCCAGTGAAGCTTTCTTT
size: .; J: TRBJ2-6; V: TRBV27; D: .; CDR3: CASGPWGEALGANVLTF; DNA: TGTGCCAGCGGCCCTTGGGGTGAGGCTTTAGGGGCCAACGTCCTGACTTTC
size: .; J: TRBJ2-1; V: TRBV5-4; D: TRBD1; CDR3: CASSLEGQGYHEQFF; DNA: TGTGCCAGCAGCTTGGAAGGACAGGGGTACCATGAGCAGTTCTTC
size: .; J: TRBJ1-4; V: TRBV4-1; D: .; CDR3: CASSQGTGANEKLFF; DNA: TGCGCCAGCAGCCAAGGAACAGGTGCTAATGAAAAACTGTTTTTT
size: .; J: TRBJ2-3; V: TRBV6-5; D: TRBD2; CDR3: CASSSPGLAGGADTQYF; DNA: TGTGCCAGCAGTTCGCCCGGACTAGCGGGAGGGGCAGATACGCAGTATTTT
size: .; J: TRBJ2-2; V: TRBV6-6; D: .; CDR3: CASRLVQTGELFF; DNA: TGTGCCAGCAGACTAGTACAAACCGGGGAGCTGTTTTTT
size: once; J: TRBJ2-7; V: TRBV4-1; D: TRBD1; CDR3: CASSQPGQGGYEQYF; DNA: TGCGCCAGCAGCCAACCGGGACAGGGGGGCTACGAGCAGTACTTC
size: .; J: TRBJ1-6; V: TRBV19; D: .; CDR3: CASSIENSPLHF; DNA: TGTGCCAGTAGTATAGAGAATTCACCCCTCCACTTT
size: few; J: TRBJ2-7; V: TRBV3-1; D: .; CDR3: CASSQEVLYEQYF; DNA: TGTGCCAGCAGCCAAGAGGTCCTCTACGAGCAGTACTTC
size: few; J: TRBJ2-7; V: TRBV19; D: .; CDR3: CASSIGPNSYEQYF; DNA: TGTGCCAGTAGTATAGGTCCCAATTCCTACGAGCAGTACTTC
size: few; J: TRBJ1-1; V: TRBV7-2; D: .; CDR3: CASSPRAENTEAFF; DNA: TGTGCCAGCAGCCCGAGGGCAGAGAACACTGAAGCTTTCTTT
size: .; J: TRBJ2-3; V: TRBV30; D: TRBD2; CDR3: CAWSVAGVTDTQYF; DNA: TGTGCCTGGAGTGTTGCGGGAGTCACAGATACGCAGTATTTT
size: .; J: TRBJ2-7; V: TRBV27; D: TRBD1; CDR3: CASSLAGGPTYEQYF; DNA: TGTGCCAGCAGTCTTGCAGGGGGTCCTACCTACGAGCAGTACTTC
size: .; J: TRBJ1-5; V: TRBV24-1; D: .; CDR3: CATSADSNQPQHF; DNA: TGTGCCACCAGTGCGGACAGCAATCAGCCCCAGCATTTT
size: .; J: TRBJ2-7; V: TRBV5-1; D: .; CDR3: CASSHDRQNYEQYF; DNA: TGCGCCAGCAGCCACGACAGGCAAAACTACGAGCAGTACTTC
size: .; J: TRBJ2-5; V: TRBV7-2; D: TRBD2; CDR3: CASSFWLAGVQETQYF; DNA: TGTGCCAGCAGCTTTTGGTTAGCGGGAGTTCAAGAGACCCAGTACTTC
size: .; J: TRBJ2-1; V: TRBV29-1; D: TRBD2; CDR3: CSLRASGSIEQFF; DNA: TGCAGCCTGAGGGCTAGCGGGAGTATTGAGCAGTTCTTC
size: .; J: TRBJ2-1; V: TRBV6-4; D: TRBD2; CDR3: CASSDERGAGNEQFF; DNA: TGTGCCAGCAGTGACGAGCGGGGGGCAGGGAATGAGCAGTTCTTC
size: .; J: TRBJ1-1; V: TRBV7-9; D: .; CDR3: CASSLITENTEAFF; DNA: TGTGCCAGCAGCTTAATAACAGAGAACACTGAAGCTTTCTTT
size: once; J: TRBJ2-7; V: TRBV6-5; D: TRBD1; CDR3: CASVDRRNEQYF; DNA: TGTGCCAGCGTGGACAGGCGCAACGAGCAGTACTTC
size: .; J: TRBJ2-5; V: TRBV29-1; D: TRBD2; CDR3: CSVEGGLIETQYF; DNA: TGCAGCGTTGAGGGAGGGCTAATCGAGACCCAGTACTTC
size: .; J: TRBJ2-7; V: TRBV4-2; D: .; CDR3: CASSQDFQFGEQYF; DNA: TGTGCCAGCAGCCAAGATTTTCAATTTGGAGAGCAGTACTTC
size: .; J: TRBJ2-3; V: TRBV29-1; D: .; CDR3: CSSSSDTQYF; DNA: TGCAGCTCATCTTCAGATACGCAGTATTTT
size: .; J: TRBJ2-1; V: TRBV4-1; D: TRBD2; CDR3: CASSSGLEWNEQFF; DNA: TGCGCCAGCAGCTCGGGACTAGAATGGAATGAGCAGTTCTTC
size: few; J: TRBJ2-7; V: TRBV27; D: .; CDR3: CASSLMGSYEQYF; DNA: TGTGCCAGCAGTTTAATGGGTTCCTACGAGCAGTACTTC
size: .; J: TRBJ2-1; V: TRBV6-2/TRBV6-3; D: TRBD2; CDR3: CASSYERLAVPYNEQFF; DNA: TGTGCCAGCAGTTACGAAAGACTAGCGGTCCCCTACAATGAGCAGTTCTTC
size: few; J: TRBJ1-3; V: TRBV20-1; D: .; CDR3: CSARMSASGNTIYF; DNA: TGCAGTGCTAGAATGTCAGCCTCTGGAAACACCATATATTTT
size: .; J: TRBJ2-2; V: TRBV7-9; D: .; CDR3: CASSGDTSNTGELFF; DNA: TGTGCCAGCAGCGGGGACACATCGAACACCGGGGAGCTGTTTTTT
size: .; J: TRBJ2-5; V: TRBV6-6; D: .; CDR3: CASSYGGTVQETQYF; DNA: TGTGCCAGCAGTTACGGGGGGACAGTCCAAGAGACCCAGTACTTC
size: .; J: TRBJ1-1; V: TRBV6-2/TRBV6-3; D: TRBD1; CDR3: CASSSFSTGPNTEAFF; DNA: TGTGCCAGCAGTTCATTCTCGACAGGGCCGAACACTGAAGCTTTCTTT
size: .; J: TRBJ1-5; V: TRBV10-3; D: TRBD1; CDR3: CAISEEGQGLNQPQHF; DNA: TGTGCCATCAGTGAAGAAGGACAGGGTCTTAATCAGCCCCAGCATTTT
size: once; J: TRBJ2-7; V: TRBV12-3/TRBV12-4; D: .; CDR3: CASSPTTAWYEQYF; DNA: TGTGCCAGCAGCCCAACTACCGCCTGGTACGAGCAGTACTTC
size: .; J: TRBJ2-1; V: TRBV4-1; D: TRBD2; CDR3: CASSQDPLAGASYNEQFF; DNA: TGCGCCAGCAGCCAAGATCCCCTAGCGGGGGCCTCCTACAATGAGCAGTTCTTC
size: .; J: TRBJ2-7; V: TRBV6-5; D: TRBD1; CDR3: CASSYGQGVYEQYF; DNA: TGTGCCAGCAGTTACGGCCAGGGGGTTTACGAGCAGTACTTC
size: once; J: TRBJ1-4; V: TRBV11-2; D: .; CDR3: CASSPDSFATNEKLFF; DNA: TGTGCCAGCAGCCCGGATTCGTTTGCAACTAATGAAAAACTGTTTTTT
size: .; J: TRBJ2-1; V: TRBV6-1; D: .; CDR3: CASSEAGTAWEQFF; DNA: TGTGCCAGCAGTGAAGCGGGTACGGCCTGGGAGCAGTTCTTC
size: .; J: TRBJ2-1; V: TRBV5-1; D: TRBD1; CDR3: CASGRTGYNEQFF; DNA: TGCGCCAGCGGCCGGACAGGTTACAATGAGCAGTTCTTC
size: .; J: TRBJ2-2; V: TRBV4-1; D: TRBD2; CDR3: CASSYQSSLVSGSVGELFF; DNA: TGCGCCAGCAGCTACCAATCCTCCTTAGTTAGCGGGAGTGTCGGGGAGCTGTTTTTT
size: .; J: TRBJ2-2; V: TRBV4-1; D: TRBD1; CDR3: CASSQGAGGGAGELFF; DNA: TGCGCCAGCAGCCAAGGGGCAGGGGGCGGAGCCGGGGAGCTGTTTTTT
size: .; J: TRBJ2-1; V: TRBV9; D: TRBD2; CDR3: CASSNSGLDTEQFF; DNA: TGTGCCAGCAGCAACTCGGGACTAGACACTGAGCAGTTCTTC
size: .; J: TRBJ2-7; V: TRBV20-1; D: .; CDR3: CSARDHSKEPYEQYF; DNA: TGCAGTGCTAGAGATCACAGTAAGGAACCCTACGAGCAGTACTTC
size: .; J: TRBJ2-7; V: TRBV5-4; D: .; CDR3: CASSLDPGATYEQYF; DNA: TGTGCCAGCAGCTTGGACCCAGGCGCGACCTACGAGCAGTACTTC
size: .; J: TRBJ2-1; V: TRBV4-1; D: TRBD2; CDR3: CASSRGRAVVNEQFF; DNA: TGCGCCAGCAGCCGCGGGAGGGCCGTAGTCAATGAGCAGTTCTTC
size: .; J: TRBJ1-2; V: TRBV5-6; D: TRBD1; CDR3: CASSAGQGNGYTF; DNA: TGTGCCAGCAGCGCCGGACAGGGCAATGGCTACACCTTC
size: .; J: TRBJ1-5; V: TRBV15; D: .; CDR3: CATSRVRMDSNQPQHF; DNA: TGTGCCACCAGCAGAGTTCGCATGGATAGCAATCAGCCCCAGCATTTT
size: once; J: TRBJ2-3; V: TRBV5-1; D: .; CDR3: CASSLEAVISTDTQYF; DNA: TGCGCCAGCAGCTTGGAGGCGGTGATTAGCACAGATACGCAGTATTTT
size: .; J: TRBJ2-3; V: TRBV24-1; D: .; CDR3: CATSDLPGGTQYF; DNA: TGTGCCACCAGTGATCTACCCGGGGGTACGCAGTATTTT
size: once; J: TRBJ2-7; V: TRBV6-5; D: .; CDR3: CASSYLRADHEASEQYF; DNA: TGTGCCAGCAGTTACCTTCGTGCGGACCACGAAGCGTCCGAGCAGTACTTC
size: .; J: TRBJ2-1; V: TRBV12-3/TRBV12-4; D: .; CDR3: CASSFVGEGNEQFF; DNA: TGTGCCAGCAGTTTCGTGGGGGAAGGAAATGAGCAGTTCTTC
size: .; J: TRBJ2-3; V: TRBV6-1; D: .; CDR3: CASSGVSGSTDTQYF; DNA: TGTGCCAGCAGTGGTGTCAGCGGGTCAACAGATACGCAGTATTTT